Listed here are 19 T cell receptor beta chains from one sample, sequenced in a study of graft-versus-host responses after intestinal transplantation. Sequenced by immunoSEQ multiplex PCR; TCRdb stores in-frame clones only, minus some. The table has some 96,000 clones, more than 80% seen once. The sample in question was PBMCs, obtained around 450 days after intestinal transplant. These receptors all come from a human patient who received an intestinal transplant, so some T cells may come from the graft donor.

The chain uses TRBV6-5 and TRBJ2-7; D may be TRBD2 (5 bases). V lost 6 bases and J lost 1, with 13 bases in between. Germline V CDR1 and CDR2: MNHEY, SVGAGI. The CDR3 is 14 residues long. The CDR3 reads CASRKQTGSYEQYF. The CDR3 DNA is TGTGCCAGCAGGAAACAGACGGGATCCTACGAGCAGTACTTC.

V gene TRBV21-1 combines with J gene TRBJ1-2. TRBV21-1 is a recognized pseudogene. This CDR3 has 14 amino acids. CDR3 DNA: TGTGCCAGCAGCAAAGTAGGCGGGAACTATGGCTACACCTTC. Residues: CASSKVGGNYGYTF.

About this clone itself: At one of its ends the junction is not consistent with the germline gene, which may arise from a read error. The chain is built from TRBV27 and TRBJ2-4; a possible D gene is TRBD2 (5 bases). Germline values: CDR1 MNHEY, CDR2 SMNVEV (reference sequence). The CDR3 covers 14 residues. CDR3: CASRFRGLGNIQYF. For the CDR3, the DNA is TGTGCCAGCCGTTTTCGAGGGTTGGGAAACATTCAGTACTTC.

The table lists this clone with a count of one. CDR3 coding DNA: TGCGCCAGCAGAAGTGGGGGCCATGGCTACACCTTC. Its translation: CASRSGGHGYTF. The V call is TRBV5-1, the J call TRBJ1-2; D might be TRBD1 (6 bases). CDR1 is SGHRS and CDR2 is YFSETQ in the germline V gene. This CDR3 has 12 residues. The ends were cut back, 5 bases at V and 6 bases at J, with 11 bases in the middle.

For the CDR3, the DNA is TGTGCCAGTAATACGGGGGGCAGGGAGACCCAGTACTTC. Residues: CASNTGGRETQYF. This chain links TRBV19 with TRBJ2-5, with TRBD2 as a possible D gene (7 bases). CDR1 and CDR2 (germline): LNHDA, SQIVND (reference sequence). The V end was cut by 7 bases, the J end by 5 bases, with 14 bases between. CDR3 length: 13 amino acids.

V is TRBV18 and J is TRBJ1-5, with 8 bases matching TRBD1. This CDR3 spans 16 amino acids. V shed 6 bases and J 3 bases; nucleotides not matched to a gene: 10. The germline V gene has CDR1 KGHSH and CDR2 LQKENI. In DNA form, the CDR3 reads TGTGCCAGCTCTCTCGACAGGGGAGGATTCAATCAGCCCCAGCATTTT. Translating it yields CASSLDRGGFNQPQHF.

Here the CDR3 reads CASSQSGTSNTGELFF. In nucleotides, the CDR3 is TGCGCCAGCAGCCAATCCGGGACATCCAACACCGGGGAGCTGTTTTTT. The genes are TRBV4-1 and TRBJ2-2; perhaps TRBD1 as D (6 bases). Germline V lookup: CDR1 MGHRA, CDR2 YSYEKL. The CDR3 consists of 16 residues. The V end was cut by 2 bases, the J end by 2 bases, with 12 bases between.

This sequence joins TRBV2 and TRBJ1-3; D is uncertain. Germline V gene sequence: CDR1 SNHLY, CDR2 FYNNEI. The CDR3 spans 12 residues. Trimming removed 7 bases from V and 0 bases from J, with 4 bases in between. The CDR3 coding sequence is TGTGCCAGCACGCGCTCTGGAAACACCATATATTTT. Translating it yields CASTRSGNTIYF.

The V call is TRBV4-2, the J call TRBJ2-5, with D perhaps given as TRBD1 or TRBD2 (5 bases each). The last part of the DNA fits TRBJ2-7 better; the J call may be wrong. CDR1 and CDR2 from the germline V gene are LGHNA and YNFKEQ. The CDR3 has 13 amino acids. CDR3 nucleotides: TGTGCCAGCAGCCGGGACCCGACCTACGAGCAGTACTTC. Protein product: CASSRDPTYEQYF.

The V and J genes are TRBV9 and TRBJ1-3; perhaps TRBD1 as D (6 bases). The CDR3 contains 13 residues. Trimming cost V 3 bases and J 5 bases, with 9 bases left between them. Germline CDR1 reads SGDLS; CDR2 reads YYNGEE. The CDR3 sequence: CASSEGGRNTIYF. The CDR3 bases are TGTGCCAGCAGCGAAGGGGGACGAAACACCATATATTTT.

This chain joins TRBV5-1 and TRBJ2-5; TRBD1 matches 9 bases. CDR1 and CDR2 (germline): SGHRS, YFSETQ. The junction had 5 bases not matched to a gene; V was cut back by 3 bases and J by 2 bases. The CDR3 covers 15 residues. This CDR3 is CASSSDRGGQETQYF. The CDR3 nucleotides are TGCGCCAGCAGCTCGGACAGGGGTGGGCAAGAGACCCAGTACTTC.

This chain links TRBV27 with TRBJ1-1; 12 bases align to TRBD1. This CDR3 contains 17 residues. With V trimmed by 3 bases and J by 6 bases, 11 bases remained unmatched. The V gene's germline CDR1 is MNHEY and CDR2 SMNVEV (reference sequence). The CDR3 DNA reads TGTGCCAGCAGTTTTCGCCCCCCGGGACAGGGGGCGTCTGAAGCTTTCTTT. Amino acids: CASSFRPPGQGASEAFF.

CDR3 amino acids: CASSLSAGTGYTF. The DNA of the CDR3 is TGTGCCAGCAGCTTGTCGGCAGGGACCGGCTACACCTTC. This sequence joins TRBV7-3 and TRBJ1-2; D may be TRBD1 (5 bases). V dropped 3 bases and J dropped 8 bases, with 13 bases sitting between them. Germline lookup yields CDR1 SGHTA and CDR2 FQGTGA. There are 13 residues in the CDR3. The full variable domain, in which reference TRBV7-3 and TRBJ1-2 provide the parts outside the CDR3, is GAGVSQTPSNKVTEKGKYVELRCDPISGHTALYWYRQSLGQGPEFLIYFQGTGAADDSGLPNDRFFAVRPEGSVSTLKIQRTERGDSAVYLCASSLSAGTGYTFGSGTRLTVV.

The chain links TRBV6-5 to TRBJ2-1; weak D call: TRBD2 (6 bases). The CDR3 spans 14 residues. Germline V CDR1 and CDR2: MNHEY, SVGAGI. Between the trimmed V and J ends, which lost 2 bases and 10 bases, there was a span of 15 bases. CDR3 bases: TGTGCCAGCAGTTACCAACACCCCCGGGGGGAGCAGTTCTTC. Protein: CASSYQHPRGEQFF.

The chain combines TRBV11-2 with TRBJ1-6; no firm D call. The CDR3 is made up of 13 amino acids. The germline V gene has CDR1 SGHAT and CDR2 FQNNGV. V was clipped by 7 bases and J by 9 bases, with 13 bases between them. The CDR3 bases are TGTGCCAGCACTTCAACCAGCGGTTCACCCCTCCACTTT. Its translation is CASTSTSGSPLHF.

CDR3 protein: CASGEGDYGYTF. Here the CDR3 DNA reads TGCGCCAGCGGGGAGGGGGACTATGGCTACACCTTC. The chain carries TRBV5-1 and TRBJ1-2; a possible D gene is TRBD1 (6 bases). The CDR3 sequence is 12 residues long. The germline V gene has CDR1 SGHRS and CDR2 YFSETQ. Trimming removed 7 bases at V and 3 bases at J, with 10 bases between.

The rearrangement links TRBV6-6 to TRBJ2-3; no firm D call. This CDR3 contains 14 residues. CDR1 is MNHNY, CDR2 SVGAGI, per germline (reference sequence). With 2 bases removed from V and 4 bases from J, the gap between germline ends came to 10 bases. In DNA, the CDR3 is TGTGCCAGCAGTTACACGACAAGGCCAGATACGCAGTATTTT. Its translation is CASSYTTRPDTQYF.

The chain is built from TRBV13 and TRBJ2-7; TRBD2 matches 7 bases. CDR3 size: 14 residues. V trimming: 5 bases; J trimming: 3 bases; junction bases outside the gene matches: 7. CDR1 PRHDT and CDR2 FYEKMQ come from the germline V gene (reference sequence). CDR3 region: CASSPGGPNYEQYF. The CDR3 DNA reads TGTGCCAGCAGCCCGGGGGGACCGAACTACGAGCAGTACTTC.

This chain joins TRBV7-9 and TRBJ2-1, with D tentatively TRBD2 (5 bases). Deletions cut 2 bases from V and 2 bases from J, with 7 bases between. The length of the CDR3 is 14 residues. Germline CDR1 reads SEHNR; CDR2 reads FQNEAQ (reference sequence). This CDR3 is CASSLFGTYNEQFF. CDR3 in DNA: TGTGCCAGCAGCTTATTCGGGACCTACAATGAGCAGTTCTTC.